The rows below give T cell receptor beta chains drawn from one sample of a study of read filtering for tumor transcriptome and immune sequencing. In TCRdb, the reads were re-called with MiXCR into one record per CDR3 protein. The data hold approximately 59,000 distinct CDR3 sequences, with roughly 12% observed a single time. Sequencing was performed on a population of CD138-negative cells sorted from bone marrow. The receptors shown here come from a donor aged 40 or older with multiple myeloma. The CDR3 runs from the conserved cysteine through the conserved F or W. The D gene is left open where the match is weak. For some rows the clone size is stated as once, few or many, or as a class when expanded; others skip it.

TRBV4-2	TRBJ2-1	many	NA	CASSQGGSGDSYNEQFF	TGTGCCAGCAGCCAAGGAGGGTCGGGGGACTCCTACAATGAGCAGTTCTTC
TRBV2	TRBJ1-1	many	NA	CASSVKGDTEAFF	TGTGCCAGCAGTGTTAAGGGAGACACTGAAGCTTTCTTT
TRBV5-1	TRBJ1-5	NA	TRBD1	CASSLDGQGIQPQHF	TGCGCCAGCAGCTTGGACGGACAGGGGATTCAGCCCCAGCATTTT
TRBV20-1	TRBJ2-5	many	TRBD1	CSARDWGQGAETQYF	TGCAGTGCTAGAGATTGGGGACAGGGGGCAGAGACCCAGTACTTC
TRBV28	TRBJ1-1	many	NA	CASSLSGLGVGTEAFF	TGTGCCAGCAGTTTATCGGGCCTAGGGGTTGGGACTGAAGCTTTCTTT
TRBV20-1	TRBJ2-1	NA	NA	CSAAPTSEQFF	TGCAGTGCCGCCCCGACCTCTGAGCAGTTCTTC
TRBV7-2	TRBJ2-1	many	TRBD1	CASSPSSDRDEQFF	TGTGCCAGCAGCCCATCCAGCGACAGGGATGAGCAGTTCTTC
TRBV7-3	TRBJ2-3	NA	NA	CASGPDGTDTQYF	TGTGCCAGCGGCCCGGACGGCACAGATACGCAGTATTTT
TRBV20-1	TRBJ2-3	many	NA	CSATGQSNTQYF	TGCAGTGCAACCGGACAGTCAAATACGCAGTATTTT
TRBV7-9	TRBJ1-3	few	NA	CASSPPNRFSGNTIYF	TGTGCCAGCAGCCCCCCGAACAGGTTCTCTGGAAACACCATATATTTT
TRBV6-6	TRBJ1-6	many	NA	CASSYAVWRGNNSPLHF	TGTGCCAGCAGTTACGCGGTATGGAGGGGAAATAATTCACCCCTCCACTTT
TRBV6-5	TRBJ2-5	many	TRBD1	CASRQGSVQTQYF	TGTGCCAGCAGACAGGGGAGTGTGCAGACCCAGTACTTC
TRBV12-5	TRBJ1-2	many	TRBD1	CASGLVLGQGDNYGYTF	TGTGCTAGTGGTTTGGTATTAGGACAGGGGGATAACTATGGCTACACCTTC
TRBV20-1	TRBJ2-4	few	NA	CSTRGVGKNIQYF	TGCAGTACTAGGGGGGTAGGCAAAAACATTCAGTACTTC
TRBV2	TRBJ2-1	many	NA	CASSEYWGLGYNEQFF	TGTGCCAGCAGTGAATATTGGGGGTTGGGGTACAATGAGCAGTTCTTC
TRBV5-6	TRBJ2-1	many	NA	CASTPKGSSYNEQFF	TGTGCCAGCACGCCTAAAGGGAGCTCCTACAATGAGCAGTTCTTC
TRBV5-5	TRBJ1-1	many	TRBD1	CASSTGQGAGSDTEAFF	TGTGCCAGCAGCACCGGACAGGGGGCGGGCTCGGACACTGAAGCTTTCTTT
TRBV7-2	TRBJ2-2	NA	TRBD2	CASSQESGGAGELFF	TGTGCCAGCAGCCAAGAATCCGGGGGGGCCGGGGAGCTGTTTTTT
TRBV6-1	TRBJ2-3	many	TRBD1	CASRDSGQSTDTQYF	TGTGCCAGCAGGGACTCGGGACAGAGCACAGATACGCAGTATTTT
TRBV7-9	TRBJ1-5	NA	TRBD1	CASSLVGQLNQPQHF	TGTGCCAGCAGCTTAGTGGGACAGTTGAATCAGCCCCAGCATTTT
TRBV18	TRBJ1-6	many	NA	CASSPSGRDNSPLHF	TGTGCCAGCTCACCCTCGGGACGGGATAATTCACCCCTCCACTTT
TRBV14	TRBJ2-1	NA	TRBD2	CASSQGLAYGGQFF	TGTGCCAGCAGCCAAGGACTAGCGTACGGTGGGCAGTTCTTC
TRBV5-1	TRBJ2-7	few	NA	CASSFNRDYEQYF	TGCGCCAGCAGCTTCAACAGGGACTACGAGCAGTACTTC
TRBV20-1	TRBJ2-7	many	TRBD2	CSTGGLTESSYEQYF	TGCAGCACGGGGGGGCTGACAGAGAGCTCCTACGAGCAGTACTTC
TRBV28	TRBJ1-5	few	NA	CASNLGQGNQPQHF	TGTGCCAGCAATTTAGGGCAGGGGAATCAGCCCCAGCATTTT
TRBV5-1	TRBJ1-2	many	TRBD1	CASSFRTGGVDNYGYTF	TGCGCCAGCAGCTTCCGGACAGGGGGCGTCGATAACTATGGCTACACCTTC
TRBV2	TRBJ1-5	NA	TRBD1	CASSAWGPTGGRYSNQPQHF	TGTGCCAGCAGTGCCTGGGGGCCGACAGGGGGTCGCTATAGCAATCAGCCCCAGCATTTT